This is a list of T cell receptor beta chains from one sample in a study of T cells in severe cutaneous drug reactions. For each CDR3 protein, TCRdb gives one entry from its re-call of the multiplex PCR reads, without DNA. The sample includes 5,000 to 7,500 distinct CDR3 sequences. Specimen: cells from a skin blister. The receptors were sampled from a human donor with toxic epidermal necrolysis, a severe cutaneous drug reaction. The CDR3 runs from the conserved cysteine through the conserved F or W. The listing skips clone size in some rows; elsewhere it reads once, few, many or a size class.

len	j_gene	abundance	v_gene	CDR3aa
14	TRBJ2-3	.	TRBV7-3	CASSSSGSTDTQYF
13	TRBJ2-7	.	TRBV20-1	CSARRTDSYEQYF
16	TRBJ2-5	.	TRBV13	CASSSRGEGVVETQYF
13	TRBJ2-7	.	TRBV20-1	CSARKRQNYEQYF
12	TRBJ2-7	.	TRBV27	CASTDSHYEQYF
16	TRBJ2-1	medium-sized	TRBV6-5	CASSPAGERTYNEQFF
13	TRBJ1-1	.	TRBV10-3	CAIKSDTNTEAFF
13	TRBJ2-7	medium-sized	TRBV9	CASSVGLVYEQYF
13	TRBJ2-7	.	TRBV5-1	CASSLDGTYEQYF
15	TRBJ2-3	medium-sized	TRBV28	CASSPGSWGPDTQYF
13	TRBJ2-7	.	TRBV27	CASSLSLGSEQYF
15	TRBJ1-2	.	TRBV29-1	CSVEEWPWANYGYTF
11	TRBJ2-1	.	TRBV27	CASTTGAEQFF
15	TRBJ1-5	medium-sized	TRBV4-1	CASSQVPGSNQPQHF
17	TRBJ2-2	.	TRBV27	CASSPWGVAEGTGELFF
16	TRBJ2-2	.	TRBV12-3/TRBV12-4	CASSAWDQGGTGELFF
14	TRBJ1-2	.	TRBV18	CASSPRRAPGGYTF
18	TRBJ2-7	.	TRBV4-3	CASSQNLGVGGGAYEQYF
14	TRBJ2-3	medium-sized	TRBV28	CASSLLHRTDTQYF
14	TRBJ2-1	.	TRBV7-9	CASSLVTNYNEQFF
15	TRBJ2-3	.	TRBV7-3	CASRSSGNGPDTQYF
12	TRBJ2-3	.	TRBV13	CASSSVRDTQYF
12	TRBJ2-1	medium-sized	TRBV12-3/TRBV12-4	CATGTLGNEQFF
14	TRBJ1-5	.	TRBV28	CASNLGQWNQPQHF
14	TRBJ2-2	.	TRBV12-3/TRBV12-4	CASQGELNTGELFF
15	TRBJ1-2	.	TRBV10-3	CAISDPRGSGVGYTF
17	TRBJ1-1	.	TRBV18	CASSPSTRGEGATEAFF
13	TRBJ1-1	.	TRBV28	CASSLLPGTEAFF
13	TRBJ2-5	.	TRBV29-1	CSVDAGMLETQYF
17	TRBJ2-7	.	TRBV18	CASSTTIGGHTLYEQYF
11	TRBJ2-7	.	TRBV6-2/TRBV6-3	CASGDRYEQYF
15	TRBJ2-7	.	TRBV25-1	CASSVRWGSAHEQYF
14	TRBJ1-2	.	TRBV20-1	CSAPYTGRREGYTF
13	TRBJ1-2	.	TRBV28	CASSSLTDYGYTF
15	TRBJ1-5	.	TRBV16	CASSQSQGVYQPQHF
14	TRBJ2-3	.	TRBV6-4	CASSDTDRADTQYF
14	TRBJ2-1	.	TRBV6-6	CASSPSGAYNEQFF
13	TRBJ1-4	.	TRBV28	CASSLGVYEKLFF
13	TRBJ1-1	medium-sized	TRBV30	CAWRVGQGAEAFF
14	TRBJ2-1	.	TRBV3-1	CASTWTGSYNEQFF
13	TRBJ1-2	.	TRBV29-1	CSATQSPVDGYTF
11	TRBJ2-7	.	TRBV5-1	CASRTNYEQYF
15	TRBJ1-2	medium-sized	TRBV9	CASSGYTGDGYGYTF
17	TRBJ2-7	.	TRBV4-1	CASSQVLGEGLNYEQYF
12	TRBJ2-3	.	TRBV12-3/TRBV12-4	CASSYLRDTQYF
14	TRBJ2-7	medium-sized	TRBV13	CASSLGRSSYEQYF
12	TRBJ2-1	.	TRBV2	CASRGDYNEQFF
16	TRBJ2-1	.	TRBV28	CASSLPGNSFYNEQFF
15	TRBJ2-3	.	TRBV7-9	CASSLTSGNADTQYF
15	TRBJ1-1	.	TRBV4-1	CASSQPGTGVTEAFF
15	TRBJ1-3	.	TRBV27	CASSLSVGPGNTIYF
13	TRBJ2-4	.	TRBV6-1	CASSGLGRDLQYF
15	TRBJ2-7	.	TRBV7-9	CASSKPGLSSYEQYF
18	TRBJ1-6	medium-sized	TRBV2	CASSEAGKSTQLGSPLHF
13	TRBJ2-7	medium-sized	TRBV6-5	CATQPAGSYEQYF
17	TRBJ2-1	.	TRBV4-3	CASSQEPGGTSFSEQFF
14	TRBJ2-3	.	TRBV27	CASSLGLDLGTQYF
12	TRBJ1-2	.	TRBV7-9	CASSLYTYGYTF